A selection of T cell receptor beta chains follows, all from one sample in a study of PD-1 blockade in classical Hodgkin lymphoma. Libraries were prepared by immunoSEQ multiplex PCR; TCRdb keeps only in-frame clonotypes and omits some of them. The profile shows under 9,000 clones, 87% of them singletons. The input for sequencing was peripheral blood mononuclear cells (PBMCs), taken before the fourth cycle of nivolumab. These receptors all stem from a human donor with classical Hodgkin lymphoma. Both conserved end residues are part of each CDR3. A D gene is named only where the DNA matches it firmly. Size tells how often a clone was seen (once, few, many) or the class of an expanded clone, and some rows leave it out.

TRBD2,TRBJ2-7,TRBV28,.,CASRTSGPYEQYF,TGTGCCAGCCGGACTAGCGGGCCCTACGAGCAGTACTTC
.,TRBJ2-5,TRBV28,.,CASSPGRLYQETQYF,TGTGCCAGCAGTCCGGGACGGTTGTACCAAGAGACCCAGTACTTC
.,TRBJ2-7,TRBV27,.,CASSLAPDTYEQYF,TGTGCCAGCAGTTTGGCGCCGGACACCTACGAGCAGTACTTC
.,TRBJ1-1,TRBV5-1,.,CASSPLNGGVAEAFF,TGCGCCAGCAGCCCTTTAAACGGGGGGGTCGCTGAAGCTTTCTTT
TRBD2,TRBJ2-3,TRBV6-1,.,CASSEVPGGRGTDTQYF,TGTGCCAGCAGTGAAGTTCCGGGCGGGAGGGGCACAGATACGCAGTATTTT
TRBD2,TRBJ2-7,TRBV18,.,CASSPPVAGSYEQYF,TGTGCCAGCTCACCACCGGTAGCGGGAAGTTACGAGCAGTACTTC
TRBD2,TRBJ2-3,TRBV11-3,.,CASSPTAGGLGTDTQYF,TGTGCCAGCAGCCCAACAGCGGGAGGTCTCGGCACAGATACGCAGTATTTT
.,TRBJ1-1,TRBV7-8,.,CASRQRTHAAKMNTEAFF,TGTGCCAGCAGACAAAGAACCCACGCAGCGAAGATGAACACTGAAGCTTTCTTT
TRBD2,TRBJ2-7,TRBV30,.,CAWSDRGGTSKSSYEQYF,TGTGCCTGGAGTGACCGGGGGGGGACTAGCAAGAGCTCCTACGAGCAGTACTTC
TRBD2,TRBJ2-7,TRBV6-5,.,CASYGLAAGYEQYF,TGTGCCAGCTACGGACTAGCGGCAGGCTACGAGCAGTACTTC
TRBD2,TRBJ2-2,TRBV4-1,.,CASSQDASGANTGELFF,TGCGCCAGCAGCCAAGATGCTAGCGGGGCGAACACCGGGGAGCTGTTTTTT
.,TRBJ1-3,TRBV7-9,.,CASSFSEQGRGNTIYF,TGTGCCAGCAGTTTCTCGGAACAGGGACGTGGAAACACCATATATTTT
.,TRBJ1-1,TRBV6-1,.,CASSEAHGSEAFF,TGTGCCAGCAGTGAAGCGCATGGTTCTGAAGCTTTCTTT
.,TRBJ2-1,TRBV7-8,.,CASSPQGSSYNEQFF,TGTGCCAGCAGCCCCCAGGGGAGCTCCTACAATGAGCAGTTCTTC
.,TRBJ1-2,TRBV21-1,.,CASSNKGLYGYTF,TGTGCCAGCAGCAATAAGGGGCTCTATGGCTACACCTTC
TRBD1,TRBJ1-1,TRBV6-6,.,CASSPTGGAEAFF,TGTGCCAGCAGTCCTACAGGGGGGGCTGAAGCTTTCTTT
.,TRBJ2-1,TRBV7-2,.,CASSRDVSSYNEQFF,TGTGCCAGCAGCCGGGACGTAAGCTCCTACAATGAGCAGTTCTTC
TRBD2,TRBJ2-2,TRBV6-6,.,CASSYTGLAFGELFF,TGTGCCAGCAGTTACACGGGACTAGCGTTCGGGGAGCTGTTTTTT
.,TRBJ2-2,TRBV5-8,.,CASTPGGTVPFEHRGAVF,TGTGCCAGCACCCCGGGGGGGACAGTCCCCTTCGAACACCGGGGAGCTGTTTTT
.,TRBJ2-6,TRBV12-5,.,CASGFPGANVLTF,TGTGCTAGTGGTTTCCCTGGGGCCAACGTCCTGACTTTC
.,TRBJ2-7,TRBV5-6,.,CASSPQGYEQYF,TGTGCCAGCAGCCCGCAGGGGTACGAGCAGTACTTC
TRBD2,TRBJ2-7,TRBV5-6,once,CASSGDRAGAVYEQYF,TGTGCCAGCAGCGGAGATCGAGCGGGAGCCGTTTACGAGCAGTACTTC
.,TRBJ2-3,TRBV14,.,CASSQVWARTETDTQYF,TGTGCCAGCAGCCAAGTGTGGGCTAGGACAGAGACAGATACGCAGTATTTT
TRBD1,TRBJ2-3,TRBV7-6,.,CASSLARGTGGSDTQYF,TGTGCCAGCAGCTTAGCGCGGGGGACAGGGGGCAGTGATACGCAGTATTTT
.,TRBJ2-5,TRBV6-1,.,CALRAEETQYF,TGTGCCTTACGGGCCGAGGAGACCCAGTACTTC
.,TRBJ2-1,TRBV2,.,CASSGTTYNEQFF,TGTGCCAGCAGTGGGACTACTTACAATGAGCAGTTCTTC
.,TRBJ1-2,TRBV6-1,.,CASRPGAQGYTF,TGTGCCAGCAGGCCGGGGGCTCAAGGCTACACCTTC
.,TRBJ1-3,TRBV6-1,.,CASSGGSGAGNTIYF,TGTGCCAGCAGTGGGGGGTCCGGGGCTGGAAACACCATATATTTT
.,TRBJ2-7,TRBV6-6,.,CASRPGAGGYEQYF,TGTGCCAGCAGGCCGGGGGCTGGGGGCTACGAGCAGTACTTT
.,TRBJ2-1,TRBV6-1,.,CASSEALAGPANEQFF,TGTGCCAGCAGTGAAGCGCTGGCGGGCCCTGCGAATGAGCAGTTCTTC
TRBD1,TRBJ1-4,TRBV2,.,CASSGDRATNEKLFF,TGTGCCAGCAGTGGGGACAGGGCAACTAATGAAAAACTGTTTTTT
.,TRBJ2-2,TRBV6-5,.,CASQNSNTGELFF,TGTGCCAGCCAAAATTCGAACACCGGGGAGCTGTTTTTT
TRBD2,TRBJ2-7,TRBV5-4,.,CASSLEAGAYEQYF,TGTGCCAGCAGCTTGGAGGCGGGAGCCTACGAGCAGTACTTC
.,TRBJ1-1,TRBV18,.,CASSPSQNTEAFF,TGTGCCAGCTCACCCTCACAAAACACTGAAGCTTTCTTT
TRBD2,TRBJ2-2,TRBV18,.,CASSPRSGRATGELFF,TGTGCCAGCTCACCACGGAGCGGGAGGGCGACCGGGGAGCTGTTTTTT
TRBD2,TRBJ2-1,TRBV7-9,few,CASSFYGTSGNNEQFF,TGTGCCAGCAGCTTCTACGGGACTAGCGGCAACAATGAGCAGTTCTTC
TRBD1,TRBJ1-4,TRBV28,.,CASVDRGPSNEKLFF,TGTGCCAGCGTGGACAGGGGGCCTTCTAATGAAAAACTGTTTTTT
.,TRBJ2-3,TRBV7-8,few,CASSLAEATDTQYF,TGTGCCAGCAGCTTAGCGGAGGCCACAGATACGCAGTATTTT
.,TRBJ2-1,TRBV7-9,once,CASSLVRLAGDEQFF,TGTGCCAGCAGCTTAGTCCGGCTAGCAGGGGATGAGCAGTTCTTC
.,TRBJ2-7,TRBV6-6,.,CASSYSIDGPYEQYF,TGTGCCAGCAGTTACTCGATTGACGGTCCCTACGAGCAGTACTTC
.,TRBJ1-2,TRBV6-5,.,CASSYRTGVYGYTF,TGTGCCAGCAGTTACAGAACAGGAGTCTATGGCTACACCTTC
.,TRBJ1-5,TRBV7-2,.,CASSLVGRNSNQPQHF,TGTGCCAGCAGCTTAGTGGGCCGGAATAGCAATCAGCCCCAGCATTTT
.,TRBJ1-2,TRBV27,.,CASSLQVGYGYTF,TGTGCCAGCAGTTTACAGGTTGGCTATGGCTACACCTTC
.,TRBJ1-5,TRBV4-1,.,CASSQDRPGHNQPQHF,TGCGCCAGCAGCCAAGATCGGCCAGGGCATAATCAGCCCCAGCATTTT